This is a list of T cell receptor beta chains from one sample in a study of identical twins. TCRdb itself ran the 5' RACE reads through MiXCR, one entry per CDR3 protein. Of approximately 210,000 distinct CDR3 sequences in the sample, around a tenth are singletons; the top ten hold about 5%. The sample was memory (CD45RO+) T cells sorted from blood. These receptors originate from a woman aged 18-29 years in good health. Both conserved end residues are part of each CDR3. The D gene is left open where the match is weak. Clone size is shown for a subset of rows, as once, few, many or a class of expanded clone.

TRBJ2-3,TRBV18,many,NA,TGTGCCAGCTCACCACGGTATGGGGCGGACACAGATACGCAGTATTTT,CASSPRYGADTDTQYF
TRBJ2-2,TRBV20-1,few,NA,TGCAGTGTGGGAAGAGAAACCACTACGAACACCGGGGAGCTGTTTTTT,CSVGRETTTNTGELFF
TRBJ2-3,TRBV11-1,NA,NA,TGTGCCAGCAGCTTCGGCGGGGCTAGCACAGATACGCAGTATTTT,CASSFGGASTDTQYF
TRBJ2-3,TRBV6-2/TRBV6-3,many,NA,TGTGCCAGCAGCCCAGATAGCGCTACAGATACGCAGTATTTT,CASSPDSATDTQYF
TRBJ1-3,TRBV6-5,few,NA,TGTGCCAGCAGTGTACTTCCCTCTGGAAACACCATATATTTT,CASSVLPSGNTIYF
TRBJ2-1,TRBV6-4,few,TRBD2,TGTGCCAGCAGTGAACAGCGGGGAGGGGAAAATGAGCAGTTCTTC,CASSEQRGGENEQFF
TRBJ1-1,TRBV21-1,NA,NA,TGTGCCAGCAGCAAAGAGGTCGCTGAAGCTTTCTTT,CASSKEVAEAFF
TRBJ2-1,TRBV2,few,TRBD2,TGTGCCAGCAGACCTACTAGCGGGGACTACAATGAGCAGTTCTTC,CASRPTSGDYNEQFF
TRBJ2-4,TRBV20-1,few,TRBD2,TGCAGTGCTGGAAGCGGTAGCGGGGGGGGTTTAGCCAAAAACATTCAGTACTTC,CSAGSGSGGGLAKNIQYF
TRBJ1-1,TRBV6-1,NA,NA,TGTGCCAGCAGTACCCCCCAGGGGAGACGGGGGGAAGCTTTCTTT,CASSTPQGRRGEAFF
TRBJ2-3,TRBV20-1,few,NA,TGCAGTGCCCATAACTCGTACACAGATACGCAGTATTTT,CSAHNSYTDTQYF
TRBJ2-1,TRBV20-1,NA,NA,TGCAGTGCTAGTGACCTCACGGGAGCGACCTACAATGAGCAGTTCTTC,CSASDLTGATYNEQFF
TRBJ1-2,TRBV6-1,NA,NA,TGTGCCAGCAGCTCTGCTGTTTCTAACTATGGCTACACCTTC,CASSSAVSNYGYTF
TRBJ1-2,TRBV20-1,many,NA,TGCAGTGCTACAGGGGTGCGAGGCTACACCTTC,CSATGVRGYTF
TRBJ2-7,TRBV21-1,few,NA,TGTGCCAGCAAGGCCGGGACAGCTATCCTCGAGCAGTACTTC,CASKAGTAILEQYF
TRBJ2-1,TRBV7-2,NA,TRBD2,TGTGCCAGCAGCAGGACTAGCGGGAGTAGCTATGAGCAGTTCTTC,CASSRTSGSSYEQFF
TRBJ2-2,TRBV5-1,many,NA,TGCGCCAGCAGCCAATTCGGACAGAACACCGGGGAGCTGTTTTTT,CASSQFGQNTGELFF
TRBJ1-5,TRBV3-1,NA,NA,TGTGCCAGCAGCCCGGGGGGGACCGGGGATCAGCCCCAGCATTTT,CASSPGGTGDQPQHF
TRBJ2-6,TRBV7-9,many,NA,TGTGCCAGCAGCTATGGACAGAGCTCTGGGGCCAACGTCCTGACTTTC,CASSYGQSSGANVLTF
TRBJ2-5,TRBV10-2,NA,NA,TGCGCCAGCAGTGAGCCTACCCGAGGGGAAGAGGGCCAGTACTTC,CASSEPTRGEEGQYF
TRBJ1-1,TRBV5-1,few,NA,TGCGCCAGCAGCTTGTACGGGGCTGGCACTGAAGCTTTCTTT,CASSLYGAGTEAFF
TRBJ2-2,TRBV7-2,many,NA,TGTGCCAGCAGCTTAGAGGTGGGAGCAGGAACCGGGGAGCTGTTTTTT,CASSLEVGAGTGELFF
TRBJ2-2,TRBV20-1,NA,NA,TGCAGTGCTGGGACTCCGAACACCGGGGAGCTGTTTTTT,CSAGTPNTGELFF
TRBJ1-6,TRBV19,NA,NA,TGTGCCAGTGGGGCGCATAATTCACCCCTCCACTTT,CASGAHNSPLHF
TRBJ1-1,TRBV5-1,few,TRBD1,TGCGCCAGCAGCTCAGGACAGGGGGCGAGCACTGAAGCTTTCTTT,CASSSGQGASTEAFF
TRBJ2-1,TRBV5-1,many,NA,TGCGCCAGCAGCTTGGTAAATAGCAATGAGCAGTTCTTC,CASSLVNSNEQFF
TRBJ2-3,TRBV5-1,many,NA,TGCGCCAGCAGCTTGGACAGGTTATTGGATACGCAGTATTTT,CASSLDRLLDTQYF
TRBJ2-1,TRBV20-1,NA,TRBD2,TGCAGTGCTAGTGTCAGCGGGAGATTATCTAGTGAGCAGTTCTTC,CSASVSGRLSSEQFF
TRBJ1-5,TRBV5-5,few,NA,TGTGCCAGCAGCTTGGGTGCAGCGGATATAGCCCAGCATTTT,CASSLGAADIAQHF